This T cell receptor beta chain was recorded in a study of Ad26.COV2.S vaccination and SARS-CoV-2 variants. Treatment: about 20 received Ad26.COV2.S at low or high dose, single or two shots; 5 received placebo; per-sample allocation not given. The study sampled participants on day 63 after the first vaccine or placebo injection. Details on this clone: Its antigen is as yet unknown.

In germline, CDR1 is SGHTA, CDR2 FQGNSA. Between the trimmed V and J ends, which lost 8 bases and 7 bases, there was a span of 17 bases. This CDR3 region has 14 residues. Assay: immunoSEQ multiplex PCR; the TCRdb copy retains only in-frame clones and omits some. The sample includes a few hundred thousand clones, approximately 87% of them seen just once. Study-level findings and limits: Total responses of T cells may have been underestimated by the analyses of TCR breadth and depth.

The sequencing used peripheral blood, collected in a trial of Ad26.COV2.S vaccine versus placebo. The TCR was taken from a person aged 18-60 years who received the Ad26.COV2.S COVID-19 vaccine or a placebo. This rearrangement joins TRBV7-2 to TRBJ1-4, with a tentative D call TRBD1 (6 bases). The CDR3 sequence is CASSDGGAIEKLFF. The CDR3 region has the DNA TGTGCCAGCTCTGACGGGGGGGCGATTGAAAAACTGTTTTTT.